This T cell receptor (beta chain) originates from a study of blood T cell repertoires in COVID-19. About the research overall: The origin of the acute and convalescent COVID-19 samples was the United States, Italy and Spain. PBMCs, B-cell-depleted T cells, or T cells were the source of the cDNA or gDNA that made up the material.

Patients of the Seattle cohort, enrolled during active infection, were followed longitudinally. In its sample, this clone was seen a few times. Produced via immunoSEQ multiplex PCR; TCRdb's table is partial and in-frame only. The table shows roughly 410,000 clones, with around 91% occurring only once. What was sequenced was peripheral blood. The TCR sequence derives from a woman aged 40 to 50 with COVID-19, enrolled during active disease.

The CDR3 bases are TGTGCCAGCAGCTTGTCACAGACAGGATCCTATGGCTACACCTTC. Translated, it gives CASSLSQTGSYGYTF. The J gene is TRBJ1-2, the V gene TRBV7-9, with TRBD1 as a possible D gene (6 bases). The V and J ends lost 3 bases and 4 bases respectively, with 15 bases between them. The CDR3 spans 15 residues. Germline assignment: CDR1 SEHNR and CDR2 FQNEAQ (reference sequence).